Here is one T cell receptor (beta chain) with its context. Mouse names are used for the genes. This specimen belongs to a study of tissue T cells after allogeneic stem cell transplantation. Some clones are missing from TCRdb's copy, which holds only in-frame ones; the method was immunoSEQ multiplex PCR. The table has 40,000 to 60,000 clones, around 73% seen once. This TCR was recovered from a pool of C57BL/6 mice in good health. Sequencing input: sorted cells pooled from one or two spleens.

The covered CDR3 bases are TGTGCCAGCGGTCTGACTGGGGGGGCAGACACCCAGTAC. Translating it yields CASGLTGGADTQY. The whole CDR3 sequence is CASGLTGGADTQYF. The chain carries TRBV13-2 and TRBJ2-5, with TRBD2 identical over 12 bases. The DNA ends 1 residue before the CDR3 does, and the rest of the CDR3 is filled in from the germline J gene. The CDR3 spans 14 residues. CDR1 and CDR2 from the germline V gene are NNHNN and SYGAGS (reference sequence). V dropped 4 bases and J dropped 5; count of bases not matched to a gene: 2.